The 5 T cell receptor beta chains in this list originate from one sample, sequenced in a study of blood T cells in healthy people across ages (dated by TCRdb to 2014 to 2015). The method behind the library was 5' RACE. TCRdb names Illumina HiSeq 2500 as the instrument used. A second PCR of roughly 7 to 11 cycles was performed with a sample-barcoded 5' primer and a J-beta primer mix. The public reads were quality trimmed at Q25 with fastp and then assembled into clones with MiXCR by TCRdb, keeping productive beta chains. Each entry merges the rows of one CDR3 protein and shows their most common DNA and genes. The sample table lists over 950,000 distinct CDR3 sequences, around two fifths of them with a count of one. The leading ten clones occupy around 13% of the sample. Specimen: blood. Receptors were obtained from a man aged 18 to 30 in good health.

This sequence joins TRBV7-9 and TRBJ1-1, with 10 bases lining up with TRBD1. Germline lookup yields CDR1 SEHNR and CDR2 FQNEAQ (reference sequence). J lost 6 bases, V lost 5 bases, and 6 bases had no gene match. This CDR3 contains 14 residues. The CDR3: CASSPGTGVSEAFF. CDR3 coding DNA: TGTGCCAGCAGCCCGGGGACAGGGGTCTCTGAAGCTTTCTTT.

Only a few counts were recorded for this clonotype. The chain couples TRBV7-2 to TRBJ1-4; no firm D call. The V and J ends lost 5 bases and 0 bases respectively, with 13 bases between them. This CDR3 has 16 amino acids. Germline CDR1 and CDR2: SGHTA and FQGNSA. CDR3 sequence reads: CASSLSWESTNEKLFF. The CDR3 DNA is TGTGCCAGCAGCCTCTCTTGGGAGTCAACTAATGAAAAACTGTTTTTT.

This rearrangement joins TRBV5-6 to TRBJ2-3; TRBD1 matches at 10 bases. V trimming: 4 bases; J trimming: 5 bases; junction bases outside the gene matches: 7. The CDR3 covers 15 residues. CDR1 and CDR2 (germline): SGHDT, YYEEEE. The CDR3 DNA is TGTGCCAGCAGCCCGGGACAGGGGCTGAGAGATACGCAGTATTTT. Its protein is CASSPGQGLRDTQYF.

The chain uses TRBV7-9 and TRBJ1-6, with no clear D. The germline V and J ends were trimmed by 4 bases and 6 bases, with 10 bases remaining between them. Germline V lookup: CDR1 SEHNR, CDR2 FQNEAQ (reference sequence). CDR3 size: 14 residues. CDR3: CASSSRESNSPLHF. The DNA of the CDR3 is TGTGCCAGCAGCTCTCGGGAGTCTAATTCACCCCTCCACTTT.

This clonotype was detected many times. The chain combines TRBV20-1 with TRBJ2-1; D is unresolved. The germline V and J ends were trimmed by 0 bases and 9 bases, with 12 bases remaining between them. Germline loops: CDR1 DFQATT, CDR2 SNEGSKA (reference sequence). The CDR3 contains 13 residues. CDR3 bases: TGCAGTGCTAGAGATCCCACGGTTGGTGAGCAGTTCTTC. Protein sequence: CSARDPTVGEQFF.